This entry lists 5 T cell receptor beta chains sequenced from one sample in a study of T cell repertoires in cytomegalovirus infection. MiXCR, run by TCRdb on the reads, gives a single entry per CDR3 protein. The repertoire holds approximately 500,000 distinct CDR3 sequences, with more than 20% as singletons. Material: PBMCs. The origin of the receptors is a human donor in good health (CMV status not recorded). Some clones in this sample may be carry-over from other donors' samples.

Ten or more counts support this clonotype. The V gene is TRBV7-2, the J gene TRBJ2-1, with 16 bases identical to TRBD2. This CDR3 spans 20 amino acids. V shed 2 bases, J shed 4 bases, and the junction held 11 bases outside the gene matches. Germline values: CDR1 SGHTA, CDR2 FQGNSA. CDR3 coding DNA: TGTGCCAGCAGCTTACAGCCGGGACTAGCGGGAGGGATGGCTTACAATGAGCAGTTCTTC. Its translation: CASSLQPGLAGGMAYNEQFF.

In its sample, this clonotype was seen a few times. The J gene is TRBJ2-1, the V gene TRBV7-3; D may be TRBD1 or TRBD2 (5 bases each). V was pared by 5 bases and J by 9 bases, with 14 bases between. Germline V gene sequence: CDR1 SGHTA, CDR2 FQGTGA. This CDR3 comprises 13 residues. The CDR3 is CASSTGLAGEQFF. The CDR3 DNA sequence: TGTGCCAGCAGCACGGGGCTCGCGGGTGAGCAGTTCTTC.

This chain's CDR3 is CASSLSAYGYTF. The CDR3 DNA reads TGTGCCAGCAGTTTATCGGCCTATGGCTACACCTTC. V usage is TRBV28 and J usage is TRBJ1-2, with D uncertain. Between the trimmed V and J ends, which lost 1 base and 4 bases, there was a span of 4 bases. Germline V gene data show CDR1 as MDHEN and CDR2 as SYDVKM. The length of the CDR3 is 12 residues.

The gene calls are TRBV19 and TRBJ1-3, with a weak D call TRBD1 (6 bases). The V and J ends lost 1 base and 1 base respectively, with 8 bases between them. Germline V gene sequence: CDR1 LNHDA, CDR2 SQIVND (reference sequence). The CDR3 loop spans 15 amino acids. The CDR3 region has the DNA TGTGCCAGTAGTATAGTACAGGGATCTGGAAACACCATATATTTT. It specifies CASSIVQGSGNTIYF. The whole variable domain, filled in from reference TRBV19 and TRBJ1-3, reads DGGITQSPKYLFRKEGQNVTLSCEQNLNHDAMYWYRQDPGQGLRLIYYSQIVNDFQKGDIAEGYSVSREKKESFPLTVTSAQKNPTAFYLCASSIVQGSGNTIYFGEGSWLTVV.

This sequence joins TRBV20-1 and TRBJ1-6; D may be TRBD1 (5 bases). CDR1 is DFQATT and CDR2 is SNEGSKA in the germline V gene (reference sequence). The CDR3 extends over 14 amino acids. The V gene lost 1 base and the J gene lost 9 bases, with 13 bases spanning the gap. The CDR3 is CSARVPREGSPLHF. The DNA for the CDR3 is TGCAGTGCTAGAGTTCCCAGGGAGGGTTCACCCCTCCACTTT.